This T cell receptor (beta chain) was found in a study of T cell responses to AZD1222 COVID-19 vaccine. Germline CDR1 and CDR2: SQVTM and ANQGSEA. The CDR3 loop spans 13 amino acids. Trimming removed 3 bases from V and 3 bases from J, with 11 bases in between. Profiled with immunoSEQ multiplex PCR; TCRdb holds only in-frame clones, not every one. The table shows some 110,000 clones, with more than 70% occurring only once. The rearrangement joins TRBV29-1 to TRBJ1-2; D not resolved. The receptor's source is an adult who received the AZD1222 COVID-19 vaccine. Sequenced here: peripheral blood, sampled 28 days after the second AZD1222 dose. CDR3 DNA: TGCAGCGTTGATCCCCGCGGAGACTATGGCTACACCTTC. As protein: CSVDPRGDYGYTF. The full variable domain, with the rest looked up from reference TRBV29-1 and TRBJ1-2, is SAVISQKPSRDICQRGTSLTIQCQVDSQVTMMFWYRQQPGQSLTLIATANQGSEATYESGFVIDKFPISRPNLTFSTLTVSNMSPEDSSIYLCSVDPRGDYGYTFGSGTRLTVV.